These T cell receptor beta chains were read from a single sample in a study of cytomegalovirus exposure and HLA in healthy donors. The method was immunoSEQ multiplex PCR; TCRdb's version includes in-frame clones alone and lacks a portion of them. With some 130,000 clones in the sample, the ten largest clones hold roughly 1.7%. Sequences were obtained from PBMCs. These TCRs come from a woman aged 40 to 50 in good health and CMV-seropositive. Both conserved end residues are trimmed from each CDR3. D genes are given only for firm matches.

V: TRBV4-1; D: NA; J: TRBJ2-3; CDR3: ASTSGYTDTQY
V: TRBV5-6; D: TRBD2; J: TRBJ2-3; CDR3: ASSWGTSGGTDTQY
V: TRBV7-8; D: NA; J: TRBJ1-5; CDR3: ASSLGLRGRVSSNQPQH
V: TRBV7-2; D: NA; J: TRBJ2-3; CDR3: ASSLNSPGFTDTQY
V: TRBV6-5; D: NA; J: NA; CDR3: ASSNPYRLRGEQY
V: TRBV4-1; D: NA; J: TRBJ2-6; CDR3: ASSQERAGANVLT
V: TRBV5-8; D: NA; J: TRBJ1-5; CDR3: ASSPGGQAHQPQH
V: TRBV15; D: NA; J: TRBJ2-1; CDR3: ATSRPRQAQF
V: TRBV6-1; D: NA; J: TRBJ2-7; CDR3: ASSRQLAYEQY
V: TRBV7-7; D: TRBD1; J: TRBJ2-7; CDR3: ASSLGQGAVEQY
V: TRBV5-1; D: TRBD2; J: TRBJ2-3; CDR3: ASSSPTSGSLTDTQY
V: TRBV5-4; D: TRBD2; J: TRBJ2-1; CDR3: ASSVSGSYDEQF
V: TRBV7-2; D: NA; J: TRBJ2-7; CDR3: ASSLAASYEQY
V: TRBV30; D: NA; J: TRBJ2-1; CDR3: AWAPDTRYNEQF
V: TRBV11-2; D: NA; J: TRBJ1-1; CDR3: ASKERRNTEAF
V: TRBV30; D: TRBD1; J: TRBJ2-7; CDR3: AWSTGAATEQY
V: TRBV28; D: NA; J: TRBJ2-3; CDR3: ASRTTRASTDTQY
V: TRBV6-1; D: TRBD1; J: TRBJ2-7; CDR3: ASSVRGHEQY
V: TRBV6-5; D: NA; J: TRBJ2-7; CDR3: ASSRGAVGEQY
V: TRBV6-5; D: NA; J: TRBJ2-2; CDR3: ASSHRAGELF
V: TRBV15; D: TRBD2; J: TRBJ2-5; CDR3: ATSAITSGGQETQY
V: TRBV7-3; D: TRBD2; J: TRBJ2-7; CDR3: ASSLNGAGVPGSYEQY
V: TRBV7-9; D: TRBD1; J: TRBJ2-2; CDR3: ASSWGQGDTGELF
V: TRBV5-6; D: NA; J: TRBJ2-3; CDR3: ASSLGRGTQY
V: TRBV9; D: TRBD1; J: TRBJ1-2; CDR3: ASSVDRGRDGYT
V: TRBV5-5; D: TRBD1; J: TRBJ1-5; CDR3: ASSGTGGSQPQH
V: TRBV5-1; D: NA; J: TRBJ2-7; CDR3: ASSLTGLEQY
V: TRBV12-5; D: TRBD1; J: TRBJ2-7; CDR3: ASGLDTGTGSHEQY
V: TRBV28; D: TRBD1; J: TRBJ2-3; CDR3: ASTAGTGKTDTQY
V: TRBV14; D: NA; J: TRBJ1-1; CDR3: ASSQAGWYYTEAF
V: TRBV30; D: NA; J: TRBJ2-1; CDR3: AWSAVYNEQF
V: TRBV15; D: TRBD1; J: TRBJ2-2; CDR3: ATSRETGQDLGELF
V: TRBV6-4; D: TRBD1; J: TRBJ2-6; CDR3: ASSDTGGTGANVLT
V: TRBV6-1; D: TRBD1; J: TRBJ1-2; CDR3: ASSLRDRQNYGYT
V: TRBV5-1; D: NA; J: TRBJ2-3; CDR3: ASSAQTETDTQY
V: TRBV28; D: NA; J: TRBJ2-3; CDR3: ASSPTSGLSTDTQY
V: TRBV4-1; D: NA; J: TRBJ1-2; CDR3: ASSQNIGDYGYT